The present entry profiles one T cell receptor beta chain with its context. Trimming left V 1 base short and J 0 bases short, with 10 bases between. In germline, CDR1 is SGHTA, CDR2 FQGNSA. The CDR3 extends over 16 amino acids. These data belong to a study of cytomegalovirus exposure and HLA in healthy donors. PCR primers comprised 60 Vbeta and 13 Jbeta primers. TCRdb's copy holds only in-frame clones and misses some; the assay was immunoSEQ multiplex PCR. In the table there are 150,000 to 200,000 clones, 70% to 90% of which are singletons. The chain is built from TRBV7-2 and TRBJ1-5; D is possibly TRBD1 (5 bases). The sequencing sample was made of PBMCs. The source of this sequence is a woman between 45 and 60 years old in good health and CMV-seronegative. CDR3 region: CASSLVGGASNQPQHF. The CDR3 DNA reads TGTGCCAGCAGCTTAGTGGGAGGGGCTAGCAATCAGCCCCAGCATTTT.